What follows is one T cell receptor (beta chain) and its context. There are a few counts of this clone. The antigen it binds to is not known. No quality values exist for individual bases; no much larger clone is one base distant. TCRbeta CDR3 regions were amplified from genomic DNA using the immunoSEQ Assay, a bias-controlled multiplex PCR. On the study's bioinformatics: The number of nucleated cells in each sample was estimated by amplification of reference gene primers within the assay. Sequence reads were collapsed and filtered to measure the absolute abundance of every unique TCRbeta CDR3 rearrangement. For each sample, productive Simpson clonality was calculated as the square root of Simpson's diversity index over productive rearrangements. Entries here come from immuneACCESS through TCRdb and include only in-frame sequences with V and J called. Some clones fail to appear in such tables; in the studies checked, an unresolved V gene covers under half of the shortfall, and the cause of the remainder is unknown. The V and J calls and the clone size are those of that table, but D and trimming were determined from the DNA. The sample includes about 15,000 clones, with roughly nine tenths observed a single time. Roughly 24% of the sample belongs to the ten largest clones.

The data are from a study of blood T cell repertoires in COVID-19 (dated by TCRdb to the early 2020s). Study-wide context: Samples from collaborators originated in the United States, Italy and Spain and spanned both the acute and convalescent phases of COVID-19. A freely available public database, intended as a resource for researchers studying the immune response to SARS-CoV-2, is where the repertoires were released. A de-identified subject ID, COVID-19 status, age in years and sex were almost always included in the sample metadata. Where HLA class I and class II types were available, the types were taken from metadata supplied by the sample provider, not from assay-based typing. Samples were obtained from the ongoing ImmuneRACE study (first 160 participants) and from some 1,200 subjects provided by 6 global collaborators. Deeply sampled blood TCRbeta repertoires from subjects exposed to, actively infected with, or recovered from COVID-19 were included in the dataset. The prospective study material was composed of cDNA or gDNA derived from T cells, B-cell-depleted T cells, or PBMCs.

Collaborating institutions collected whole blood in K2EDTA tubes following their own protocols. For TCRbeta analysis, collaborator samples were shipped as frozen whole blood, as isolated PBMCs, or as DNA extracted from either sample type. The CDR3 holds 13 amino acids from the cysteine to the phenylalanine. Only the CDR3 region is kept as DNA, spanning 39 bases read in frame from base 1. A distance of 11 bases separates the germline ends of V and J, which lose 3 bases and 8 bases respectively. CDR1 and CDR2 were assigned from the germline V gene as KGHSH and LQKENI. What the work shows at the level of the full study, not this receptor alone: The quantity of clinical and demographic metadata differed by source and by participant and was supplied without curation.

The chain joins TRBV18 to TRBJ1-5, with the D gene not confidently named. The sample was peripheral blood. The sequence was collected from a man in his 60s with acute or convalescent COVID-19. The CDR3 region: CASSPLPAKPQHF. DNA sequence: TGTGCCAGCTCACCCCTCCCAGCGAAGCCCCAGCATTTT.